This TCR beta chain appears in the sequencing data of a study of T cell responses to AZD1222 COVID-19 vaccine. Study-wide context: Recipients boosted at about 4 weeks or about 12 weeks are pooled. Study observations and caveats: White British ancestry dominated among donors, who included more females, and clonal diversity was possibly underestimated. Repertoire sampling occurred only after the peak T cell response. Baseline serostatus was positive in only 5 to 7 AZD1222 recipients.

Comment on this clone: Antigen unknown.

Measured with immunoSEQ multiplex PCR; TCRdb has only the in-frame clones, and not every one. Of around 80,000 clones listed, 90% to 95% are singletons. The source material was peripheral blood, sampled on day 0 of AZD1222 vaccination. The sequence derives from an adult in good health.

Written as DNA, the CDR3 is TGTGCCAGCTCACCACCCAGGACAGTTAGCAATCAGCCCCAGCATTTT. The encoded protein is CASSPPRTVSNQPQHF. J is TRBJ1-5 and V is TRBV18; a possible D gene is TRBD1 (6 bases). Germline V gene data show CDR1 as KGHSH and CDR2 as LQKENI. The CDR3 totals 16 residues. V lost 0 bases to trimming and J lost 0 bases, with 9 bases between them.